The text below deals with one TCR beta chain. Its specificity is not known. The data stem from a study of cytomegalovirus exposure and HLA in healthy donors. Findings and limits, study-wide: The study recorded 160 or so TCR beta chains that were cytomegalovirus-associated. In a later analysis, at a false discovery rate of 0.05, approximately 16,000 TCR beta sequences were associated with HLA alleles. Fewer N-insertions than the roughly 670-donor mean were reportedly shown by an Asian-associated ancestry cluster in a later analysis.

13 Jbeta primers and 60 Vbeta primers were used for the PCR. Method: immunoSEQ multiplex PCR; TCRdb's copy keeps in-frame clones and lacks some. The sample lists around 30,000 clones, about 83% seen once, with approximately 3% in the top ten. Germline V gene sequence: CDR1 SGHNT, CDR2 YENEEA. This CDR3 has 12 amino acids. The source material was PBMCs. This clonotype originated in a boy between 10 and 17 years old in good health and CMV-seronegative. The chain employs TRBV11-3 and TRBJ2-5; D is unclear. The end of the DNA fits TRBJ2-7 better, so the J call may be wrong. CDR3 nucleotide sequence: TGTGCCAGCAGCCCGCCGTTCTACGAGCAGTACTTC. As protein: CASSPPFYEQYF.